Below, 13 T cell receptor beta chains from the same sample are listed, as sequenced in a study of T cells in Graves' hyperthyroidism and ophthalmopathy. Amplification yielded TCR beta CDR3 regions, with RNA transcripts as the source. With the HTBI primer set, the TCR CDR3 went through a first round of RT-PCR. TCRdb re-analysed the multiplex PCR reads in MiXCR, keeping a single row per CDR3 protein. The table lists around 300,000 distinct CDR3 sequences, 14% of them singletons. The sequenced sample consisted of blood. The receptor set was obtained from a woman aged 25 to 39 with Graves' hyperthyroidism.

In its sample, this clonotype was seen many times. This chain joins TRBV20-1 and TRBJ2-3; D gene uncertain. Trimming left V 5 bases short and J 3 bases short, with 12 bases between. CDR1 DFQATT and CDR2 SNEGSKA come from the germline V gene (reference sequence). The CDR3 extends over 13 amino acids. CDR3 residues: CSAPVTGTDTQYF. The DNA of the CDR3 is TGCAGTGCTCCCGTTACGGGTACAGATACGCAGTATTTT.

The chain combines TRBV27 with TRBJ2-5; possible D gene TRBD1, 6 bases. V shed 5 bases and J shed 4 bases, with 11 bases lying between them. Germline V gene lookup returns CDR1 MNHEY and CDR2 SMNVEV (reference sequence). The CDR3 spans 13 residues. The CDR3 here is CASSLRDTETQYF. As DNA, the CDR3 is TGTGCCAGCAGTCTCCGGGACACAGAGACCCAGTACTTC.

The chain uses TRBV27 and TRBJ1-2; D is undetermined. The CDR3 consists of 14 residues. Looked up from germline, CDR1 is MNHEY and CDR2 is SMNVEV (reference sequence). Deletions cut 10 bases from V and 8 bases from J, with 23 bases between. DNA for the CDR3: TGTGCCACCCCGTTTTTGGGCAGGCCCCGCGGCTACACCTTC. Translating it yields CATPFLGRPRGYTF.

V usage is TRBV4-1 and J usage is TRBJ1-2; D is undetermined. Germline V lookup: CDR1 MGHRA, CDR2 YSYEKL. This CDR3 has 14 amino acids. V shed 4 bases and J shed 2 bases, with 11 bases lying between them. This CDR3 is CASSPVRPNYGYTF. The CDR3 DNA reads TGCGCCAGCAGCCCCGTCAGGCCAAACTATGGCTACACCTTC.

This clonotype has a single count. J is TRBJ2-3 and V is TRBV29-1; the match to TRBD2 covers 8 bases. CDR1 and CDR2 from the germline V gene are SQVTM and ANQGSEA. This CDR3 is 13 amino acids long. V gave up 3 bases and J gave up 4 bases; unmatched junction bases: 3. The CDR3 is CSVESGGPDTQYF. CDR3 in DNA: TGCAGCGTTGAGTCGGGAGGGCCAGATACGCAGTATTTT.

This sequence joins TRBV11-2 and TRBJ1-2, with 7 bases lining up with TRBD1. V dropped 5 bases and J dropped 8; count of bases not matched to a gene: 8. Germline V gene sequence: CDR1 SGHAT, CDR2 FQNNGV. The CDR3 covers 13 residues. The CDR3 DNA is TGTGCCAGCAGCCCGACAGGGATCCGGGGCTACACCTTC. It yields the protein CASSPTGIRGYTF. The full variable domain, in which reference TRBV11-2 and TRBJ1-2 provide the parts outside the CDR3, is EAGVAQSPRYKIIEKRQSVAFWCNPISGHATLYWYQQILGQGPKLLIQFQNNGVVDDSQLPKDRFSAERLKGVDSTLKIQPAKLEDSAVYLCASSPTGIRGYTFGSGTRLTVV.

The rearrangement joins TRBV28 to TRBJ2-2; D may be TRBD1 or TRBD2 (6 bases each). This CDR3 has 16 residues. The germline V and J ends were trimmed by 7 bases and 1 base, with 16 bases remaining between them. Germline CDR1 reads MDHEN; CDR2 reads SYDVKM. In nucleotides, the CDR3 is TGTGCCAGCACCCTTGGTGGAGGGGGGAACACCGGGGAGCTGTTTTTT. Protein: CASTLGGGGNTGELFF.

The chain uses TRBV20-1 and TRBJ1-5; 7 bases map to TRBD1. The CDR3 spans 12 residues. The V gene's germline CDR1 is DFQATT and CDR2 SNEGSKA (reference sequence). CDR3 in DNA: TGCAGCGCCGACAGGGCCAATCAGCCCCAGCATTTT. It codes for CSADRANQPQHF.

At least ten counts were recorded for this clonotype. The genes are TRBV27 and TRBJ2-7; 7 bases are a match to TRBD1. V gave up 5 bases and J gave up 0 bases; unmatched junction bases: 10. CDR1 is MNHEY and CDR2 is SMNVEV in the germline V gene (reference sequence). This CDR3 has 16 residues. CDR3 DNA: TGTGCCAGCAGTCCTCAGACAGGGCTAAGCTCCTACGAGCAGTACTTC. It yields the protein CASSPQTGLSSYEQYF.

In its sample, this clonotype was seen many times. This chain uses TRBV6-1 with TRBJ2-3; D might be TRBD1 (5 bases). Germline-derived CDR1 and CDR2 are MNHNS and SASEGT. The ends were cut back, 1 base at V and 0 bases at J, with 5 bases in the middle. The CDR3 is made up of 14 amino acids. CDR3 region: CASSEGGSTDTQYF. In DNA, the CDR3 is TGTGCCAGCAGTGAAGGGGGCAGCACAGATACGCAGTATTTT.

This sequence joins TRBV2 and TRBJ1-1; 8 positions match TRBD1. This CDR3 comprises 14 residues. Germline CDR1 and CDR2: SNHLY and FYNNEI. V gave up 6 bases and J gave up 3 bases; unmatched junction bases: 6. CDR3 sequence reads: CASSGQGLYTEAFF. CDR3 coding DNA: TGTGCCAGCAGCGGACAGGGCCTTTACACTGAAGCTTTCTTT.

The chain links TRBV27 to TRBJ2-2, with D uncertain. The CDR3 covers 14 residues. Per germline, CDR1 MNHEY and CDR2 SMNVEV (reference sequence). The V gene lost 5 bases and the J gene lost 3 bases, with 10 bases spanning the gap. Written as DNA, the CDR3 is TGTGCCAGCAGTCGCCCGGAGTACACCGGGGAGCTGTTTTTT. It translates to CASSRPEYTGELFF.

As to this clonotype: Possible read error: a much larger clone is one base away. The chain recombines TRBV7-9 with TRBJ2-7; D possibly uses TRBD1 or TRBD2 (6 bases each). Germline CDR1 is SEHNR and CDR2 is FQNEAQ (reference sequence). The CDR3 runs to 17 residues. V dropped 4 bases and J dropped 3 bases, with 22 bases sitting between them. In DNA, the CDR3 is TGTGCCAGCAGCTCATCGGCCGTCGGGGGCAGGGTCTACGAGCAGTACTTC. Amino acid sequence: CASSSSAVGGRVYEQYF.